Listed here is a single T cell receptor beta chain. This receptor's antigen is unknown. No much larger clone is present one base from it, and per-base qualities are unavailable. Using the deep immunoSEQ assay, TCR CDR3 regions were amplified from genomic DNA by multiplex PCR. Extracted genomic DNA from each cell subset was spread evenly across all wells of several immunoSEQ 96-well plates, with each plate serving as a replicate. For sorted subsets, roughly 200 ng genomic DNA, equal to 30,000 or so T cell genomes, was loaded into each replicate PCR. The purified libraries were quantified using a Qubit 3.0 fluorometer, sized with a Bioanalyzer 2100, and then quantified again using the KAPA Library Quantification kit. A separate single-read 150-cycle Illumina NextSeq 550 flow cell was used to sequence each immunoSEQ 96-well plate. The study's processing was this. Because the immunoSEQ output held only junctional sequences and lacked quality scores, the filtering could not match the filtering applied to full-length reads. To assign V/J genes and CDR3, sequences were annotated against IMGT germline references using PyIR, a Python wrapper for IgBLAST v1.9. Any read was removed if the V/J assignment was weak (E-value above 1e-6), the CDR3 was missing, or the read contained stop codons, out-of-frame junctions, or ambiguous translated residues. V3J clonotypes were defined by identical inferred V gene, J gene, and CDR3 amino acid sequence. To compute the percentage overlap between repertoires, the number of shared unique clonotypes was divided by the size of the smaller repertoire. Richness of each repertoire was evaluated using RTK rarefaction, the Chao1 estimator, and Recon v2.1 estimates of unobserved clonotypes. OLGA was used to compute generation probabilities for all TCRbeta clonotypes that the gDNA method yielded from a handful of donors. TCRdb mirrors the immuneACCESS table, restricted to in-frame sequences. Some clones are absent from its copies; in checked studies, under half trace to an unresolved V gene, and the reason for the others is unknown. That table gives V, J and clone size, and the DNA gave D and trimming. The sample table contains hundreds of thousands of clones; only one count was recorded for roughly 95% of them. The ten largest clones take up about 0.11% of the sample.

The data belong to a study of shared clonotypes between healthy human individuals (dated by TCRdb to the early 2020s). Regarding the study in general: The cohort included a few men and two women between 18 and 49 years of age. To estimate repertoire size and how much clonotype sharing occurs between individuals, the study deeply sequenced the blood TCR repertoires of about five healthy adults. Each donor's leukapheresis produced roughly between roughly 0.85 and 9 billion PBMCs. Per donor, three plates each were used for CD4 naive and CD4 memory, two for CD8 naive, and one for CD8 memory. To increase sequencing depth and limit assay-specific biases, different laboratories used diverse techniques to prepare libraries and sequence TCR repertoires. The full study reports these points: Because the study included only a small number of donors, the genetic and exposure-history diversity represented was limited. Rarefaction of sorted-subset datasets indicated incomplete sequencing despite the large sequencing depth. Sharing across several donors was observed for roughly 5% of naive CD4, under 4% of naive CD8, 2.3% of memory CD4, and less than 0.45% of memory CD8 clonotypes. Estimated clonotype richness was generally larger for naive than for memory subsets. Sampling was restricted to blood, and TCR repertoires in tissue are likely to differ from TCR repertoires in blood. Pairwise subsampling led to the expectation that sequencing depth would affect the degree of clonotype sharing among donors. Clonotypes shared by all four sorted-subset donors showed higher generation probabilities than non-shared clonotypes.

According to the germline V gene, CDR1 reads MDHEN and CDR2 reads SYDVKM. Counted from cysteine to phenylalanine, this CDR3 has 15 amino acids. Only the CDR3 DNA stays, 45 bases, in frame from base 1. V lost 2 bases and J lost 5 bases; the stretch between them is 16 bases long. CD8 naive samples were obtained by positive selection for CCR7 among CD45RO-negative cells, yielding a CD45RA+CCR7+ population from which TemRA cells were excluded. The donors were healthy, HIV-negative adults who had no recently reported acute infections or vaccinations. Every donor was a Caucasian adult living in Nashville, Tennessee, USA. Blood was collected by leukapheresis, and PBMCs were isolated by Ficoll-Histopaque density gradient centrifugation and then cryopreserved in liquid nitrogen vapor phase. Analytical flow cytometry was used to check the purity and quantity of every magnetically sorted T cell population. From each sorted fraction, genomic DNA was isolated and quantified by UV absorbance on a Nanodrop 2000c.

Sequencing input: naive CD8+ T cells sorted from blood. This specimen's cell subset or site label, per the study, means: CD45RA+CCR7+. The clonotype was recovered from a woman in her thirties in good health. The sequence links TRBV28 to TRBJ2-7; the D gene is perhaps TRBD1 or TRBD2, each of them matching over 5 bases. The DNA sequence is TGTGCCAGCAGTTTAGGGTTCCCACGGGGCCACGAGCAGTACTTC. This sequence encodes CASSLGFPRGHEQYF.